The 27 T cell receptor beta chains given below trace back to one sample, sequenced in a study of T cells in Graves' hyperthyroidism and ophthalmopathy. Amplified TCR beta CDR3 regions derived from RNA transcripts. First-round RT-PCR with HTBI primers amplified the TCR CDR3 region. A single record per CDR3 protein comes from TCRdb applying MiXCR to the multiplex PCR reads. This table holds approximately 400,000 distinct CDR3 sequences, about 25% found once. Input material: blood. The receptors were sampled from a man aged 45-65 years with Graves' hyperthyroidism.

The J gene is TRBJ2-5, the V gene TRBV20-1; 7 nucleotides align to TRBD2. The CDR3 loop spans 14 amino acids. Germline lookup yields CDR1 DFQATT and CDR2 SNEGSKA (reference sequence). With 0 bases clipped from V and 5 bases from J, the junction kept 6 bases outside the gene matches. In DNA form, the CDR3 reads TGCAGTGCTAGAGATCTAGCGGATCGGGAGACCCAGTACTTC. Translation: CSARDLADRETQYF.

V is TRBV13 and J is TRBJ2-1; 9 bases match TRBD2. The J segment lost 4 bases and the V segment lost 4 bases, leaving 8 bases of the junction unmatched. The germline V gene has CDR1 PRHDT and CDR2 FYEKMQ (reference sequence). The CDR3 contains 16 residues. CDR3 nucleotide sequence: TGTGCCAGCAGCTCCAAAGGGACTAGCAGATACAATGAGCAGTTCTTC. This sequence encodes CASSSKGTSRYNEQFF.

Here the CDR3 reads CASSPWDRATPLHF. CDR3 sequence (DNA): TGTGCCAGCAGTCCTTGGGACAGGGCGACACCCCTCCACTTT. The chain is built from TRBV6-1 and TRBJ1-6, with 9 bases that match TRBD1. Trimming at V came to 5 bases and at J to 11 bases, leaving 7 bases not matched to a gene. This CDR3 contains 14 residues. Germline assignment: CDR1 MNHNS and CDR2 SASEGT.

This clonotype was seen ten or more times. The chain recombines TRBV12-3 or TRBV12-4 with TRBJ2-1; 8 nucleotides line up with TRBD2. CDR3 size: 16 residues. Trimming took 6 bases from V and 7 from J; bases not matched to a gene: 14. The CDR3 DNA is TGTGCCAGCAGCCCCCTAGCGAGCGGGAGAAGAAATGAGCAGTTCTTC. Protein product: CASSPLASGRRNEQFF.

This clonotype has a count of ten or more. The chain couples TRBV10-3 to TRBJ2-3; TRBD2 matches at 13 bases. Per germline, CDR1 ENHRY and CDR2 SYGVKD. With 4 bases clipped from V and 3 bases from J, the junction kept 10 bases outside the gene matches. The CDR3 is 18 residues long. The CDR3 bases are TGTGCCATCAGTGGGGGACTAGCGGGATCGGTAGGAACAGATACGCAGTATTTT. Its translation is CAISGGLAGSVGTDTQYF.

This chain connects TRBV5-1 to TRBJ2-2, with D perhaps TRBD1 (6 bases). The CDR3 has 15 residues. The V end was cut by 4 bases, the J end by 6 bases, with 16 bases between. Germline V lookup: CDR1 SGHRS, CDR2 YFSETQ. In nucleotides, the CDR3 is TGCGCCAGCAGCCAATTACAGGGTGACGCCGGGGAGCTGTTTTTT. Protein product: CASSQLQGDAGELFF.

The table lists this clonotype with many counts. J is TRBJ1-1 and V is TRBV20-1, with 9 positions matching TRBD1. The CDR3 loop spans 13 amino acids. The junction had 8 bases not matched to a gene; V was cut back by 7 bases and J by 5 bases. In germline, CDR1 is DFQATT, CDR2 SNEGSKA (reference sequence). In DNA form, the CDR3 reads TGCAGTGTCACAGGGGGCGTGGGGACTGAAGCTTTCTTT. Translated: CSVTGGVGTEAFF.

This clonotype was observed many times. The chain employs TRBV5-1 and TRBJ2-5; TRBD2 agrees at 7 bases. The germline V gene encodes CDR1 SGHRS and CDR2 YFSETQ. Trimming took 2 bases from V and 4 from J; bases not matched to a gene: 8. This CDR3 is 15 amino acids long. The CDR3 loop reads CASSFTGGSGETQYF. The CDR3 region has the DNA TGCGCCAGCAGCTTCACCGGCGGGAGTGGAGAGACCCAGTACTTC.

This clonotype was recorded at least ten times. The V gene is TRBV5-1, the J gene TRBJ2-7; 9 bases agree with TRBD2. J gave up 3 bases and V 0 bases, and 4 bases lay outside the gene matches. In germline, CDR1 is SGHRS, CDR2 YFSETQ. This CDR3 has 15 amino acids. The DNA of the CDR3 is TGCGCCAGCAGCTTGGACCTAGCGGGAATCTACGAGCAGTACTTC. It is translated as CASSLDLAGIYEQYF.

V usage is TRBV30 and J usage is TRBJ2-1; D remains ambiguous. The CDR3 is 11 residues long. Trimming took 7 bases from V and 3 from J, leaving 7 bases between them. Germline V lookup: CDR1 GTSNPN, CDR2 SVGIG (reference sequence). DNA for the CDR3: TGTGCCTTCGAGAACTACAATGAGCAGTTCTTC. Its translation: CAFENYNEQFF.

At least ten counts were recorded for this clonotype. This chain links TRBV7-9 with TRBJ1-2; D not certain. V was cut by 1 base and J by 4 bases, with 10 bases left in between. The CDR3 totals 14 residues. In germline, CDR1 is SEHNR, CDR2 FQNEAQ (reference sequence). This CDR3 reads CASSLEAESYGYTF. CDR3 coding DNA: TGTGCCAGCAGCTTAGAGGCAGAGTCCTATGGCTACACCTTC.

The chain uses TRBV7-2 and TRBJ2-7; no reliable D call. This CDR3 comprises 15 residues. V was trimmed by 5 bases and J by 5 bases, leaving 19 bases between them. Germline V gene sequence: CDR1 SGHTA, CDR2 FQGNSA. The CDR3 DNA is TGTGCCAGCAGCGCCTCTTTCGGGCGCGGTCACGAGCAGTACTTC. Amino acids: CASSASFGRGHEQYF.

J is TRBJ2-6 and V is TRBV30; TRBD2 aligns across 7 bases. Germline V gene data show CDR1 as GTSNPN and CDR2 as SVGIG (reference sequence). The CDR3 is 16 amino acids. The trim removed 3 bases at V and 5 bases at J, leaving 10 bases unmatched. CDR3 region: CAWSARRERWANVLTF. Written as DNA, the CDR3 is TGTGCCTGGAGCGCCCGGCGGGAGCGATGGGCCAACGTCCTGACTTTC.

This clonotype has a count of ten or more. The V call is TRBV20-1, the J call TRBJ2-3; 10 bases are a match to TRBD2. Trimming removed 5 bases from V and 1 base from J; junction bases left unmatched: 3. The germline gives CDR1 DFQATT, CDR2 SNEGSKA (reference sequence). The CDR3 is 14 amino acids. The CDR3 nucleotides read TGCAGTGCTGGACTAGCGGTGGGCACAGATACGCAGTATTTT. Amino acids: CSAGLAVGTDTQYF.

The chain is built from TRBV6-1 and TRBJ1-2, with D uncertain. Between the trimmed V and J ends, which lost 2 bases and 0 bases, there was a span of 13 bases. The length of the CDR3 is 16 residues. Looked up from germline, CDR1 is MNHNS and CDR2 is SASEGT. The CDR3 region has the DNA TGTGCCAGCAGTGAATCGGGCGGCCCGACTAACTATGGCTACACCTTC. Protein: CASSESGGPTNYGYTF.

The table lists this clonotype with many counts. This chain joins TRBV11-2 and TRBJ1-1; 8 nucleotides agree with TRBD1. There are 17 residues in the CDR3. The germline V gene encodes CDR1 SGHAT and CDR2 FQNNGV. The V segment lost 2 bases and the J segment 4 bases; nucleotides outside the gene matches: 12. CDR3 region: CASSLFGQGAGATEAFF. CDR3 sequence (DNA): TGTGCCAGCAGCTTATTTGGGCAGGGGGCTGGAGCCACTGAAGCTTTCTTT.

This clonotype appeared a few times. The rearrangement joins TRBV30 to TRBJ2-1; D assignment may be TRBD1 or TRBD2 (5 bases each). Germline-derived CDR1 and CDR2 are GTSNPN and SVGIG (reference sequence). The CDR3 covers 15 residues. The V and J ends lost 0 bases and 3 bases respectively, with 12 bases between them. CDR3: CAWSVPMGVYNEQFF. CDR3 in DNA: TGTGCCTGGAGTGTACCTATGGGGGTCTACAATGAGCAGTTCTTC.

Only a few counts were recorded for this clonotype. The chain couples TRBV18 to TRBJ2-1; 9 nucleotides align to TRBD1. Germline trimming cut 3 bases from V and 14 bases from J; bases unmatched to any gene: 5. Looked up from germline, CDR1 is KGHSH and CDR2 is LQKENI. The CDR3 is made up of 12 amino acids. The CDR3 sequence is CASSPPGQGKFF. CDR3 coding DNA: TGTGCCAGCTCACCCCCTGGACAGGGGAAGTTCTTC.

The chain links TRBV6-1 to TRBJ2-2; a possible D gene is TRBD2 (6 bases). With 6 bases removed from V and 4 bases from J, the gap between germline ends came to 21 bases. This CDR3 is 17 amino acids long. CDR1 MNHNS and CDR2 SASEGT come from the germline V gene. CDR3: CASRRDSNTAITGELFF. The CDR3 DNA is TGTGCCAGCAGGAGGGACTCCAATACAGCCATCACCGGGGAGCTGTTTTTT.

The V call is TRBV27, the J call TRBJ2-3, with TRBD1 as a possible D gene (5 bases). The CDR3 sequence is 13 residues long. Per germline, CDR1 MNHEY and CDR2 SMNVEV (reference sequence). Trimming removed 5 bases at V and 3 bases at J, with 9 bases between. The CDR3 DNA follows: TGTGCCAGCAGTCCCGCAGGGACAGATACGCAGTATTTT. Translating gives CASSPAGTDTQYF.

This clonotype was seen a handful of times. J is TRBJ2-1 and V is TRBV29-1, with 8 bases matching TRBD2. The CDR3 is 15 residues long. CDR1 and CDR2 (germline): SQVTM, ANQGSEA. Trimming at V came to 0 bases and at J to 4 bases, leaving 5 bases not matched to a gene. CDR3 protein: CSVEDWAGGYNEQFF. CDR3 sequence (DNA): TGCAGCGTTGAAGATTGGGCGGGGGGATACAATGAGCAGTTCTTC.

The chain's CDR3 is CASSYREVSTYEQYF. The CDR3 DNA reads as TGTGCCAGCAGTTACAGGGAAGTGAGCACCTACGAGCAGTACTTC. The rearrangement joins TRBV6-6 to TRBJ2-7, with D unclear. The CDR3 runs 15 residues. With 2 bases removed from V and 2 bases from J, the gap between germline ends came to 13 bases. Germline V gene sequence: CDR1 MNHNY, CDR2 SVGAGI (reference sequence).

V usage is TRBV6-1 and J usage is TRBJ1-5, with 8 bases fitting TRBD1. Looked up from germline, CDR1 is MNHNS and CDR2 is SASEGT. The CDR3 contains 13 residues. Trimming removed 5 bases from V and 8 bases from J; junction bases left unmatched: 5. DNA of the CDR3: TGTGCCAGCAGTACAGGGGGAGTGAAGCCCCAGCATTTT. As protein: CASSTGGVKPQHF.

This clonotype was observed a handful of times. The gene calls are TRBV18 and TRBJ1-4, with TRBD1 as a possible D gene (6 bases). Germline V CDR1 and CDR2: KGHSH, LQKENI. This CDR3 comprises 13 residues. Trimming shortened V by 5 bases and J by 5 bases, and 9 bases separated the two germline ends. The CDR3 spells CASSAGTNEKLFF. For the CDR3, the DNA is TGTGCCAGCTCAGCCGGGACAAATGAAAAACTGTTTTTT.

The CDR3 coding sequence is TGCGCCAGCAGCCACGTCTCTAGCGGGAGGCCCGGGGAGCTGTTTTTT. Amino acids: CASSHVSSGRPGELFF. The chain uses TRBV5-1 and TRBJ2-2, with 11 positions matching TRBD2. J lost 6 bases, V lost 4 bases, and 8 bases had no gene match. Looked up from germline, CDR1 is SGHRS and CDR2 is YFSETQ. There are 16 residues in the CDR3.

The J gene is TRBJ1-1, the V gene TRBV7-9; D unresolved. Trimming removed 1 base at V and 1 base at J, with 7 bases between. The CDR3 is made up of 14 amino acids. From germline, CDR1 is SEHNR and CDR2 FQNEAQ (reference sequence). The CDR3 sequence is CASSLEGKNTEAFF. CDR3 DNA sequence: TGTGCCAGCAGCTTAGAGGGCAAGAACACTGAAGCTTTCTTT.

V gene TRBV27 combines with J gene TRBJ1-1; D remains ambiguous. Germline V gene data show CDR1 as MNHEY and CDR2 as SMNVEV (reference sequence). The CDR3 covers 13 residues. The germline V and J ends were trimmed by 7 bases and 1 base, with 10 bases remaining between them. CDR3 region: CASTFIRNTEAFF. For the CDR3, the DNA is TGTGCCAGCACCTTTATCAGGAACACTGAAGCTTTCTTT.